The 31 T cell receptor beta chains given below trace back to one sample, sequenced in a study of shared clonotypes between healthy human individuals. The repertoire was sequenced with immunoSEQ multiplex PCR; TCRdb's copy has only in-frame clones and lacks some. The table includes 2 million to 2.5 million clones, 85% to 95% detected once. The specimen was naive CD4+ T cells from PBMCs. Subset here: CD45RA+ positively selected. The receptors come from a man aged 18 to 30 in good health. Some clones in this sample may be carry-over from other donors' samples.

Of note for this clone: Other DNA sequences in the sample encode the same CDR3. The gene calls are TRBV11-2 and TRBJ2-7; tentatively, D is TRBD2 (6 bases). The CDR3 is 13 amino acids. Germline V lookup: CDR1 SGHAT, CDR2 FQNNGV. V was pared by 3 bases and J by 3 bases, with 9 bases between. CDR3 in DNA: TGTGCCAGCAGCTTTAGGAGGGTCTACGAGCAGTACTTC. As protein: CASSFRRVYEQYF.

This chain uses TRBV7-6 with TRBJ1-1; weak D call: TRBD1 (5 bases). The germline V gene encodes CDR1 SGHVS and CDR2 FNYEAQ. The CDR3 totals 16 residues. V was pared by 5 bases and J by 1 base, with 17 bases between. Here the CDR3 reads CASSPEIRTRNTEAFF. Written as DNA, the CDR3 is TGTGCCAGCAGCCCGGAAATTAGGACACGGAACACTGAAGCTTTCTTT.

The chain joins TRBV15 to TRBJ2-1; no clear D gene. The CDR3 has 11 amino acids. V was clipped by 0 bases and J by 8 bases, with 2 bases between them. Germline values: CDR1 LNHNV, CDR2 YYDKDF (reference sequence). DNA of the CDR3: TGTGCCACCAGCAGAGATTATGAGCAGTTCTTC. This codes for CATSRDYEQFF.

In its sample, this clone was seen once. V is TRBV18 and J is TRBJ2-1, with D possibly TRBD2 on 5 matching bases. V was pared by 6 bases and J by 10 bases, with 10 bases between. The CDR3 spans 11 residues. Germline-derived CDR1 and CDR2 are KGHSH and LQKENI. The CDR3 sequence: CASSSTGEQFF. Here the CDR3 DNA reads TGTGCCAGCTCGTCGACGGGGGAGCAGTTCTTC.

The chain uses TRBV15 and TRBJ1-1; D gene uncertain. V gave up 0 bases and J gave up 6 bases, with 11 bases separating them. Germline V gene sequence: CDR1 LNHNV, CDR2 YYDKDF (reference sequence). The CDR3 covers 14 residues. The CDR3 DNA follows: TGTGCCACCAGCAGAGATCGTTTAGGGCCTGAAGCTTTCTTT. Protein product: CATSRDRLGPEAFF.

This chain links TRBV5-6 with TRBJ2-3, with D perhaps matching TRBD1 (5 bases). Germline-derived CDR1 and CDR2 are SGHDT and YYEEEE. V was trimmed by 1 base and J by 2 bases, leaving 8 bases between them. The CDR3 consists of 14 residues. The CDR3 reads CASSLTGLTDTQYF. CDR3 sequence (DNA): TGTGCCAGCAGCTTGACAGGCCTCACAGATACGCAGTATTTT.

J is TRBJ2-2 and V is TRBV11-1; 11 bases are a match to TRBD1. J was trimmed by 4 bases and V by 5 bases; bases with no gene match: 9. CDR3 length: 17 amino acids. CDR1 is SGHAT, CDR2 FQDESV, per germline (reference sequence). The CDR3, as DNA: TGTGCCAGCAGCCCCAACCCGGGACAGGGGGGCACCGGGGAGCTGTTTTTT. Encoded protein: CASSPNPGQGGTGELFF.

V usage is TRBV11-2 and J usage is TRBJ2-1; TRBD2 aligns across 9 bases. The germline V gene has CDR1 SGHAT and CDR2 FQNNGV. Germline trimming cut 4 bases from V and 9 bases from J; bases unmatched to any gene: 7. The CDR3 is made up of 14 amino acids. The CDR3 loop is CASSSSLAGAEQFF. The CDR3 DNA reads TGTGCCAGCAGCTCGTCCTTAGCGGGAGCTGAGCAGTTCTTC.

The genes are TRBV19 and TRBJ2-3; TRBD1 agrees at 9 bases. Germline CDR1 and CDR2: LNHDA and SQIVND (reference sequence). The length of the CDR3 is 15 residues. J was trimmed by 6 bases and V by 2 bases; bases with no gene match: 6. This CDR3 reads CASSINRDRDDTQYF. The CDR3 DNA follows: TGTGCCAGTAGTATAAACCGGGACAGGGATGATACGCAGTATTTT.

The table lists this clone with a count of one. The chain carries TRBV30 and TRBJ2-1, with a possible D match to TRBD2 (7 bases). Germline V gene lookup returns CDR1 GTSNPN and CDR2 SVGIG (reference sequence). V gave up 4 bases and J gave up 9 bases, with 28 bases separating them. The CDR3 consists of 17 residues. The CDR3: CAWMISGGVGGLREQFF. DNA of the CDR3: TGTGCCTGGATGATCTCGGGGGGAGTAGGGGGTCTCCGTGAGCAGTTCTTC. Drawing the rest from reference TRBV30 and TRBJ2-1, the complete variable domain is SQTIHQWPATLVQPVGSPLSLECTVEGTSNPNLYWYRQAAGRGLQLLFYSVGIGQISSEVPQNLSASRPQDRQFILSSKKLLLSDSGFYLCAWMISGGVGGLREQFFGPGTRLTVL.

The gene calls are TRBV28 and TRBJ2-7, with 7 positions matching TRBD2. The CDR3 consists of 14 residues. Germline CDR1 is MDHEN and CDR2 is SYDVKM. V was clipped by 7 bases and J by 7 bases; unmatched bases: 13. CDR3: CASTPFSGLREQYF. CDR3 coding DNA: TGTGCCAGCACCCCGTTTAGCGGGCTTCGGGAGCAGTACTTC.

The J gene is TRBJ2-1, the V gene TRBV7-2; D tentatively fits TRBD1 or TRBD2 (5 bases each). Between the trimmed V and J ends, which lost 3 bases and 6 bases, there was a span of 12 bases. The CDR3 spans 14 residues. Germline CDR1 and CDR2: SGHTA and FQGNSA. The DNA for the CDR3 is TGTGCCAGCAGCTTTGGGGGATCAACCAATGAGCAGTTCTTC. Amino acid sequence: CASSFGGSTNEQFF.

The chain couples TRBV6-5 to TRBJ1-5, with D perhaps TRBD1 (5 bases). The germline V gene encodes CDR1 MNHEY and CDR2 SVGAGI. V was pared by 4 bases and J by 3 bases, with 10 bases between. This CDR3 contains 14 residues. The CDR3 protein is CASSFRGFNQPQHF. CDR3 DNA: TGTGCCAGCAGTTTTAGGGGTTTCAATCAGCCCCAGCATTTT.

A note on this clone: Other DNA sequences from this sample encode an identical CDR3 as well. This chain connects TRBV5-1 to TRBJ2-7; 8 nucleotides line up with TRBD1. This CDR3 is 15 amino acids long. CDR1 and CDR2 from the germline V gene are SGHRS and YFSETQ. Trimming took 4 bases from V and 1 from J; bases not matched to a gene: 7. CDR3 sequence: CASSPGQGRSYEQYF. The CDR3 bases are TGCGCCAGCAGCCCAGGACAGGGCCGTTCCTACGAGCAGTACTTC.

This chain links TRBV27 with TRBJ1-1; a possible D gene is TRBD1 (5 bases). The CDR3 spans 14 residues. Germline V gene sequence: CDR1 MNHEY, CDR2 SMNVEV (reference sequence). V dropped 8 bases and J dropped 5 bases, with 18 bases sitting between them. The CDR3 DNA reads TGTGCCAGCGGAAGACAGCGGGCGGGGACTGAAGCTTTCTTT. Its protein product is CASGRQRAGTEAFF.

The chain is built from TRBV2 and TRBJ2-4; no definite D call. Trimming stripped 7 bases from V and 0 bases from J, with 10 bases between. This CDR3 has 14 amino acids. Germline V gene lookup returns CDR1 SNHLY and CDR2 FYNNEI. CDR3 sequence reads: CASMFELAKNIQYF. CDR3 coding DNA: TGTGCCAGCATGTTTGAGTTAGCCAAAAACATTCAGTACTTC. Full variable domain (remainder filled in from reference TRBV2 and TRBJ2-4): EPEVTQTPSHQVTQMGQEVILRCVPISNHLYFYWYRQILGQKVEFLVSFYNNEISEKSEIFDDQFSVERPDGSNFTLKIRSTKLEDSAMYFCASMFELAKNIQYFGAGTRLSVL.

The chain employs TRBV5-1 and TRBJ1-4, with 7 bases lining up with TRBD1. J gave up 8 bases and V 0 bases, and 7 bases lay outside the gene matches. The CDR3 spans 15 residues. Germline V gene data show CDR1 as SGHRS and CDR2 as YFSETQ. CDR3 bases: TGCGCCAGCAGCTTGGAACAGGGGATTTGGGAAAAACTGTTTTTT. As protein: CASSLEQGIWEKLFF.

The V gene is TRBV7-9, the J gene TRBJ1-2; D gene uncertain. V was clipped by 1 base and J by 8 bases, with 5 bases between them. CDR1 and CDR2 from the germline V gene are SEHNR and FQNEAQ (reference sequence). This CDR3 is built from 11 residues. The CDR3 bases are TGTGCCAGCAGCTTAGTCGAGGGCTACACCTTC. Protein sequence: CASSLVEGYTF.

The CDR3 nucleotides read TGTGCCAGCAGCTCAACGGGACTCAACAATGAGCAGTTCTTC. As protein: CASSSTGLNNEQFF. V is TRBV7-3 and J is TRBJ2-1; a possible D gene is TRBD2 (6 bases). Trimming pared 4 bases from V and 5 bases from J, leaving 12 bases between. This CDR3 region has 14 residues. CDR1 SGHTA and CDR2 FQGTGA come from the germline V gene.

J is TRBJ1-1 and V is TRBV2; D unresolved. The ends were cut back, 9 bases at V and 1 base at J, with 12 bases in the middle. Germline V CDR1 and CDR2: SNHLY, FYNNEI. CDR3 size: 13 residues. CDR3 amino acids: CASRTAPNTEAFF. For the CDR3, the DNA is TGTGCCAGTAGAACAGCGCCGAACACTGAAGCTTTCTTT.

The rearrangement joins TRBV9 to TRBJ1-2; TRBD1 is a possible D gene (6 bases). V was pared by 4 bases and J by 6 bases, with 13 bases between. Per the germline V gene, CDR1 is SGDLS and CDR2 is YYNGEE. This CDR3 contains 13 residues. The CDR3 is CASSTRGGHGYTF. The CDR3 DNA sequence: TGTGCCAGCAGCACCCGTGGGGGGCATGGCTACACCTTC.

This chain joins TRBV7-9 and TRBJ2-3, with D perhaps matching TRBD2 (7 bases). Per germline, CDR1 SEHNR and CDR2 FQNEAQ (reference sequence). Between the trimmed V and J ends, which lost 3 bases and 0 bases, there was a span of 16 bases. This CDR3 comprises 17 residues. CDR3 region: CASSLAGASFSTDTQYF. The CDR3 DNA reads as TGTGCCAGCAGCTTGGCGGGGGCCTCGTTCAGCACAGATACGCAGTATTTT.

The gene calls are TRBV4-1 and TRBJ2-2; TRBD2 matches 11 bases. V was clipped by 1 base and J by 4 bases; unmatched bases: 5. The CDR3 contains 17 residues. Germline V gene sequence: CDR1 MGHRA, CDR2 YSYEKL. CDR3 DNA sequence: TGCGCCAGCAGCCAAGGGGTGGGACTAGCGGCCACCGGGGAGCTGTTTTTT. Translating it yields CASSQGVGLAATGELFF.

The chain has TRBV2 and TRBJ2-2; D might be TRBD2 (6 bases). V lost 8 bases and J lost 6, with 16 bases in between. Germline V CDR1 and CDR2: SNHLY, FYNNEI. This CDR3 has 14 residues. In DNA form, the CDR3 reads TGTGCCAGCCGGAGGGGCACGGGCCCCGGGGAGCTGTTTTTT. This translates into CASRRGTGPGELFF. Full variable domain (remainder filled in from reference TRBV2 and TRBJ2-2): EPEVTQTPSHQVTQMGQEVILRCVPISNHLYFYWYRQILGQKVEFLVSFYNNEISEKSEIFDDQFSVERPDGSNFTLKIRSTKLEDSAMYFCASRRGTGPGELFFGEGSRLTVL.

This chain links TRBV30 with TRBJ2-1; D not resolved. CDR1 and CDR2 (germline): GTSNPN, SVGIG (reference sequence). The CDR3 is made up of 12 amino acids. V was shortened by 0 bases and J by 13 bases, with 13 bases between the two germline ends. CDR3 protein: CAWSVIGNPQFF. The CDR3 coding sequence is TGTGCCTGGAGTGTAATAGGTAACCCCCAGTTCTTC.

The J gene is TRBJ1-2, the V gene TRBV7-2, with 9 positions matching TRBD1. V lost 5 bases to trimming and J lost 4 bases; unmatched junction nucleotides: 5. Germline CDR1 SGHTA, CDR2 FQGNSA. The length of the CDR3 is 14 residues. The chain's CDR3 is CASSGDRVGYGYTF. The CDR3 bases are TGTGCCAGCAGCGGGGACAGGGTGGGCTATGGCTACACCTTC. The variable domain in full, completed from reference TRBV7-2 and TRBJ1-2, reads GAGVSQSPSNKVTEKGKDVELRCDPISGHTALYWYRQSLGQGLEFLIYFQGNSAPDKSGLPSDRFSAERTGGSVSTLTIQRTQQEDSAVYLCASSGDRVGYGYTFGSGTRLTVV.

CDR3 sequence reads: CASSLLMSEQFF. In DNA, the CDR3 is TGTGCCAGCAGCTTACTTATGTCTGAGCAGTTCTTC. V gene TRBV7-9 combines with J gene TRBJ2-1; D ambiguous. Germline CDR1 and CDR2: SEHNR and FQNEAQ (reference sequence). The germline V and J ends were trimmed by 2 bases and 9 bases, with 8 bases remaining between them. This CDR3 contains 12 residues.

The chain has TRBV28 and TRBJ1-2, with D possibly being TRBD1 (5 bases). The CDR3 consists of 18 residues. CDR1 and CDR2 from the germline V gene are MDHEN and SYDVKM. Trimming took 7 bases from V and 0 from J, leaving 24 bases between them. For the CDR3, the DNA is TGTGCCAGCACCCAGGACACGGCCGTGTTAACCGCTAACTATGGCTACACCTTC. It codes for CASTQDTAVLTANYGYTF.

The V gene is TRBV28, the J gene TRBJ1-4; D gene ambiguous. Trimming removed 5 bases from V and 7 bases from J, with 11 bases in between. Germline V gene sequence: CDR1 MDHEN, CDR2 SYDVKM. The CDR3 runs to 13 residues. Here the CDR3 reads CASSDTASEKLFF. Written as DNA, the CDR3 is TGTGCCAGCAGTGATACTGCGAGTGAAAAACTGTTTTTT. Supplemented by reference TRBV28 and TRBJ1-4, the full variable domain reads DVKVTQSSRYLVKRTGEKVFLECVQDMDHENMFWYRQDPGLGLRLIYFSYDVKMKEKGDIPEGYSVSREKKERFSLILESASTNQTSMYLCASSDTASEKLFFGSGTQLSVL.

The chain carries TRBV6-1 and TRBJ2-2; 8 bases are shared with TRBD2. Looked up from germline, CDR1 is MNHNS and CDR2 is SASEGT. With V trimmed by 2 bases and J by 8 bases, 7 bases remained unmatched. The CDR3 loop spans 15 amino acids. The CDR3 spells CASSEPGLGGGELFF. For the CDR3, the DNA is TGTGCCAGCAGTGAACCGGGACTAGGAGGGGGGGAGCTGTTTTTT.

This clone was found a few times. The chain uses TRBV6-5 and TRBJ1-1, with TRBD1 matching 8 bases. CDR3 length: 14 amino acids. With 7 bases clipped from V and 3 bases from J, the junction kept 7 bases outside the gene matches. Germline V gene lookup returns CDR1 MNHEY and CDR2 SVGAGI. The CDR3 region has the DNA TGTGCCAGCACCCCGGCAGGGGGCTACACTGAAGCTTTCTTT. Its translation is CASTPAGGYTEAFF.